This TCR beta chain was sequenced for a study of blood T cell repertoires in COVID-19. Study in general: COVID-19 samples collected from the United States, Italy and Spain covered acute and convalescent phases.

In the authors' methods: Amplifying reference gene primers gave estimates of nucleated cell counts. Sequencing was performed with immunoSEQ multiplex PCR; in TCRdb, only in-frame clones are kept and a portion is missing. Clonal size and the V and J genes are those of that table, whereas D and trimming came from the DNA. The data show 150,000 or so clones, about 92% seen once. Patients from Seattle were sampled longitudinally, starting during active infection. From germline, CDR1 is SEHNR and CDR2 FQNEAQ (reference sequence). This CDR3 is built from 17 residues. V shed 5 bases, J shed 4 bases, and the junction held 12 bases outside the gene matches.

This receptor was taken from a woman aged 55-70 years with COVID-19, enrolled during active disease. The sequenced sample was peripheral blood. The rearrangement uses TRBV7-9 and TRBJ1-2, with 11 bases aligning to TRBD1. The CDR3 here is CASSSEWGQGGSYGYTF. CDR3 DNA: TGTGCCAGCAGCAGCGAGTGGGGACAGGGGGGGAGCTATGGCTACACCTTC.